This T cell receptor beta chain was profiled in a study of shared clonotypes between healthy human individuals. TCRdb's copy holds only in-frame clones and misses some; the assay was immunoSEQ multiplex PCR. Among about 1.5 million clones listed, about 98% were seen once. This clone has only one observation. Germline loops: CDR1 KGHSH, CDR2 LQKENI. Trimming stripped 1 base from V and 5 bases from J, with 13 bases between. The CDR3 sequence is 15 residues long. This TCR came from a man between 25 and 39 years old in good health. Input material: naive CD4+ T cells sorted from blood. Subset given: CD45RA+ positively selected. The genes are TRBV18 and TRBJ2-3, with D perhaps given as TRBD1 or TRBD2 (5 bases each). The CDR3 reads CASSPLPGTQDTQYF. CDR3 bases: TGTGCCAGCTCACCACTACCCGGGACCCAAGATACGCAGTATTTT.